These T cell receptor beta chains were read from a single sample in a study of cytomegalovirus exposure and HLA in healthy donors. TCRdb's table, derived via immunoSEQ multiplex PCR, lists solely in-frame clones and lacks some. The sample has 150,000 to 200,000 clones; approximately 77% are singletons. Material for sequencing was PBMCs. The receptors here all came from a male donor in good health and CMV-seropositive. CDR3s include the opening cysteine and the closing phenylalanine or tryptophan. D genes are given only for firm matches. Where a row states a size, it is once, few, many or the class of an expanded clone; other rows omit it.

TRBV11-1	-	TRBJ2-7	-	CASSLVIPGSHEQYF	TGTGCCAGCAGCTTAGTGATACCGGGTTCCCACGAGCAGTACTTC
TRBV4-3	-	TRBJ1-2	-	CASSQDIRGGYTF	TGCGCCAGCAGCCAAGATATCAGAGGGGGCTACACCTTC
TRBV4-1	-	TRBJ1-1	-	CASSQDLEGTEAFF	TGTGCCAGCAGCCAAGATCTGGAGGGCACTGAAGCTTTCTTT
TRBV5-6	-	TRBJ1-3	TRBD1	CASSWDRGAGNTIYF	TGTGCCAGCAGCTGGGACAGGGGGGCTGGAAACACCATATATTTT
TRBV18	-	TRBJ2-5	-	CASSLTRETQYF	TGTGCCAGCTCACTAACACGAGAGACCCAGTACTTC
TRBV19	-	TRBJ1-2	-	CASSNSYGYTF	TGTGCCAGTAGCAACAGCTATGGCTACACCTTC
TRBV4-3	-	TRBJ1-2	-	CASSHQNSIYGYTF	TGCGCCAGCAGCCACCAGAACAGCATCTATGGCTACACCTTC
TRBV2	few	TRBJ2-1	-	CASSENRNNEQFF	TGTGCCAGCAGTGAGAATAGAAACAATGAGCAGTTCTTC
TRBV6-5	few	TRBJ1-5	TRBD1	CASSSDRDNQPQHF	TGTGCCAGCAGTTCGGACAGGGACAATCAGCCCCAGCATTTT
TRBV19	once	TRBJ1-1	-	CASRPEDSLNTEAFF	TGTGCCAGTAGACCAGAGGACAGTTTGAACACTGAAGCTTTCTTT
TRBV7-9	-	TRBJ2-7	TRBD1	CASSLGEGDRGYEQYF	TGTGCCAGCAGCTTAGGAGAGGGGGACAGGGGGTACGAGCAGTACTTC
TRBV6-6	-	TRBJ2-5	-	CASSTRGHQETQYF	TGTGCCAGCAGCACCAGGGGCCATCAAGAGACCCAGTACTTC
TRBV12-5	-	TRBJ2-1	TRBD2	CASGSGLAGEYNEQFF	TGTGCTAGTGGTAGTGGACTAGCGGGGGAATACAATGAGCAGTTCTTC
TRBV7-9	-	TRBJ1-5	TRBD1	CASSPGTGALNQPQHF	TGTGCCAGCAGCCCTGGGACAGGGGCGCTAAATCAGCCCCAGCATTTT
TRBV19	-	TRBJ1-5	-	CASSPSQGYQPQHF	TGTGCCAGTAGCCCTTCACAGGGCTATCAGCCCCAGCATTTT
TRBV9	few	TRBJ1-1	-	CASSAQVEAFF	TGTGCCAGCAGCGCACAGGTTGAAGCTTTCTTT
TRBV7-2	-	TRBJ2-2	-	CASSSSPVSGELFF	TGTGCCAGCAGCTCCTCCCCAGTATCCGGGGAGCTGTTTTTT
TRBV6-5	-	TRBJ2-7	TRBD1	CASRTPGQGLYEQYF	TGTGCCAGCAGAACGCCGGGACAGGGGCTCTACGAGCAGTACTTC
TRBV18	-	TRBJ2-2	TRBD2	CASSPLVPGLAGVNTGELFF	TGTGCCAGCTCACCGCTAGTTCCGGGACTAGCGGGGGTTAACACCGGGGAGCTGTTTTTT
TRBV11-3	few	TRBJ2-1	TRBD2	CASSLGGGVSYNEQFF	TGTGCCAGCAGCTTGGGCGGGGGGGTCTCCTACAATGAGCAGTTCTTC
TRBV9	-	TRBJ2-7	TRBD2	CASSAGLAGTSYEQYF	TGTGCCAGCAGCGCGGGACTAGCGGGGACCTCCTACGAGCAGTACTTC
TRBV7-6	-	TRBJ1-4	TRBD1	CASSLGTGDEKLFF	TGTGCCAGCAGCTTGGGGACAGGGGATGAAAAACTGTTTTTT
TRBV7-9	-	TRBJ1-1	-	CASSPSRENEAFF	TGTGCCAGCAGCCCCTCCCGGGAGAATGAAGCTTTCTTT
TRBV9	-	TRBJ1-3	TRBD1	CASSETGAAGNTIYF	TGTGCCAGCAGCGAGACAGGGGCGGCCGGAAACACCATATATTTT
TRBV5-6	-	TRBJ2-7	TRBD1	CASSGTGWADIYEQYF	TGTGCCAGCAGCGGGACAGGGTGGGCAGACATCTACGAGCAGTACTTC
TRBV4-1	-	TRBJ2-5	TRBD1	CASSQTGLGETQYF	TGCGCCAGCAGCCAGACAGGGTTGGGGGAGACCCAGTACTTC
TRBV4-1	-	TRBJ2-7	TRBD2	CASSHETSGGTYEQYF	TGCGCCAGCAGCCACGAAACTAGCGGGGGAACCTACGAGCAGTACTTC